This paragraph reports one T cell receptor (beta chain). Its cognate antigen is unknown. These data come from a study of OX40 agonist ivuxolimab in advanced cancers. Overall study context: Three partial responders included one hepatocellular carcinoma patient and two cutaneous melanoma patients.

Here immunoSEQ multiplex PCR was the method, and the copy in TCRdb shows in-frame clones only, minus some. The profile shows under 80,000 clones, about 88% of them singletons. The ends were cut back, 3 bases at V and 4 bases at J, with 13 bases in the middle. This CDR3 contains 15 residues. Findings and limits, study-wide: In general, CD8+ T cells held more expanded clones than CD4+ did, on average.

Exclusion applied to patients with autoimmune disease history or systemic immunosuppression. The origin of this receptor is an adult with an advanced solid tumor such as melanoma, head and neck, liver or kidney cancer. This chain uses TRBV5-7 with TRBJ1-4, with D unresolved. TRBV5-7 is noted as an ORF with a role that remains uncertain. Source: CD4+ or CD8+ T cells sorted from blood, taken in a trial of the OX40 agonist ivuxolimab. The CDR3 here is CASSCRAQDNEKLFF. The CDR3 bases are TGTGCCAGCAGCTGCCGGGCCCAGGATAATGAAAAACTGTTTTTT.